This T cell receptor beta chain was sequenced in a study of CD8 T cells in ankylosing spondylitis. Study observations and caveats: Seemingly distinctive of ankylosing spondylitis blood was a TCR beta motif formed by eight highly homologous variants.

V trimming: 5 bases; J trimming: 14 bases; junction bases outside the gene matches: 12. Per germline, CDR1 DFQATT and CDR2 SNEGSKA (reference sequence). The CDR3 length is 13 residues. This clonotype was seen at least ten times. Its specificity is not known. From the 5' RACE reads, TCRdb called clonotypes with MiXCR, one entry per CDR3 protein. The table lists 100,000 to 150,000 distinct CDR3 sequences, over 7% of them singletons. The source is a male donor with ankylosing spondylitis or in good health (not recorded which). V is TRBV20-1 and J is TRBJ2-5; 12 bases are shared with TRBD2. The sample was blood, either unsorted or a sorted T cell fraction (not recorded which). Here the CDR3 reads CSAPGLAGREPYF. The CDR3, as DNA: TGCAGTGCTCCGGGACTAGCGGGCCGTGAGCCTTACTTC.